A selection of T cell receptor beta chains follows, all from one sample in a study of blood T cell repertoires in COVID-19. Here immunoSEQ multiplex PCR was the method, and the copy in TCRdb shows in-frame clones only, minus some. The sample consists of 150,000 or so clones, approximately 92% of them appearing once. Sequencing input: peripheral blood. These receptors were collected from a woman between 35 and 50 years old with acute or convalescent COVID-19. Both conserved end residues are part of each CDR3. A D gene is named only where the DNA matches it firmly. Clone size appears in some rows only: once, few, many, or a class for an expanded clone.

D | size | J | V | length | DNA | CDR3
. | . | TRBJ1-2 | TRBV27 | 13 | TGTGCCAGCAGTTTTAGTCAGCGCGGTGGCTACACCTTC | CASSFSQRGGYTF
TRBD2 | . | TRBJ2-7 | TRBV18 | 20 | TGTGCCAGCTCACCAGGCCTGACTAGCGGGGGCCACTACATATCCTACGAGCAGTACTTC | CASSPGLTSGGHYISYEQYF
. | once | TRBJ2-7 | TRBV20-1 | 12 | TGCAGTGCTAGTGGGGGGCGCATCGAGCAGTACTTC | CSASGGRIEQYF
TRBD2 | . | TRBJ2-1 | TRBV5-1 | 16 | TGCGCCAGCAGCTTGGCCGGGGGACTATACTACAATGAGCAGTTCTTC | CASSLAGGLYYNEQFF
TRBD1 | . | TRBJ1-6 | TRBV19 | 14 | TGTGCCAGTAGTATACTACAGGGGAATTCACCCCTCCACTTT | CASSILQGNSPLHF
. | once | TRBJ2-1 | TRBV28 | 12 | TGTGCCAGCAGTTTTCAGGGAATGGAGCAGTTCTTC | CASSFQGMEQFF
TRBD1 | . | TRBJ1-3 | TRBV5-1 | 14 | TGCGCCAGCGGACAGGGGCCCGCTGGAAACACCATATATTTT | CASGQGPAGNTIYF
. | . | TRBJ1-2 | TRBV6-5 | 11 | TGTGCCAGCATGGCGGCCTATGGCTACACCTTC | CASMAAYGYTF
TRBD1 | . | TRBJ1-2 | TRBV30 | 12 | TGTGCCTGGAGTTTGGGACAGAAAGGCTACACCTTC | CAWSLGQKGYTF
TRBD1 | . | TRBJ2-4 | TRBV5-8 | 15 | TGTGCCAGCAGCTTCATGGGACAGGGGAAAAACATTCAGTACTTC | CASSFMGQGKNIQYF
. | . | TRBJ2-7 | TRBV4-2 | 15 | TGTGCCAGCAGCCAAGAGGTTACCTACGGTTACGAGCAGTACTTC | CASSQEVTYGYEQYF
TRBD2 | . | TRBJ2-1 | TRBV11-3 | 14 | TGTGCCAGCAGCAAGGGACTACAATACAATGAGCAGTTCTTC | CASSKGLQYNEQFF
TRBD1 | . | TRBJ1-3 | TRBV5-4 | 15 | TGTGCCAGCAGCTTGTTCGGACAGGGGGGTAACACCATATATTTT | CASSLFGQGGNTIYF
. | . | TRBJ2-7 | TRBV7-6 | 14 | TGTGCCAGCAGCTCCCCCGGCGGGACCCACGAGCAGTACTTC | CASSSPGGTHEQYF
. | once | TRBJ2-5 | TRBV5-4 | 13 | TGTGCCAGCAGCTTTAAAGGGGTTGAGACCCAGTACTTC | CASSFKGVETQYF
. | . | TRBJ2-7 | TRBV5-4 | 15 | TGTGCCAGCAGCTTGGGAGGGAGTCTCGGCAACGAGCAGTACTTC | CASSLGGSLGNEQYF
. | once | TRBJ2-7 | TRBV12-3/TRBV12-4 | 12 | TGTGCCAGCAGTTTTTACGCGAGCGAGCAGTACTTC | CASSFYASEQYF
. | . | TRBJ2-5 | TRBV29-1 | 12 | TGCAGCGTTGTCGTACAGCAAGAGACCCAGTACTTC | CSVVVQQETQYF
TRBD2 | . | TRBJ2-1 | TRBV7-2 | 18 | TGTGCCAGCAGCTCGCCCGTCGGACTAGCGGGAGCCTACAATGAGCAGTTCTTC | CASSSPVGLAGAYNEQFF
TRBD1 | . | TRBJ2-3 | TRBV5-4 | 14 | TGTGCCAGCAGAGACAGGGAGAACACAGATACGCAGTATTTT | CASRDRENTDTQYF
TRBD1 | . | TRBJ2-7 | TRBV28 | 14 | TGTGCCAGCAGTTCCCTAGACAGGGCCTACGAGCAGTACTTC | CASSSLDRAYEQYF
TRBD1 | . | TRBJ2-7 | TRBV19 | 16 | TGTGCCAGTAGCCGTAAACCGGGACAGGGGACCTACGAGCAGTACTTC | CASSRKPGQGTYEQYF
. | . | TRBJ2-3 | TRBV7-2 | 14 | TGTGCCAGCAGCTTTGGCAGAAACACAGATACGCAGTATTTT | CASSFGRNTDTQYF
. | . | TRBJ1-3 | TRBV28 | 15 | TGTGCCAGCAGCCAGGGTTACGTCTCTGGAAACACCATATATTTT | CASSQGYVSGNTIYF
TRBD1 | . | TRBJ2-7 | TRBV23-1 | 16 | TGCGCCAGCACGGGTGCAGGACAGGGGGCCTTTTACGAGCAGTACTTC | CASTGAGQGAFYEQYF
. | . | TRBJ1-1 | TRBV7-9 | 14 | TGTGCCAGCAGCCCAGATGGGAGAGACACTGAAGCTTTCTTT | CASSPDGRDTEAFF